The rows below give T cell receptor beta chains drawn from one sample of a study of blood T cell repertoires in COVID-19. TCRdb's copy holds only in-frame clones and misses some; the assay was immunoSEQ multiplex PCR. The sample includes fewer than 70,000 clones, approximately 90% seen only once; the top ten take roughly 8.4%. Sequencing was done on a sample of peripheral blood. The source is a woman aged 70-85 years with active COVID-19. Each CDR3 is given with its conserved first and last residue. A D gene is named only where the DNA matches it firmly. A row's size may be missing; if present it is once, few, many or a size class.

D gene,J gene,clone size,V gene,CDR3 DNA,CDR3 protein
.,TRBJ1-6,.,TRBV28,TGTGCCAGCAGTTTAACTGTCAGGGCGAATTCACCCCTCCACTTT,CASSLTVRANSPLHF
TRBD2,TRBJ2-3,.,TRBV12-3/TRBV12-4,TGTGCCAGCGTTAGCGGGAGATCAGATACGCAGTATTTT,CASVSGRSDTQYF
.,TRBJ2-1,.,TRBV7-9,TGTGCCAGCAGCTTTATCGGGAATGAGCAGTTCTTC,CASSFIGNEQFF
TRBD1,TRBJ2-7,.,TRBV29-1,TGCAGCGTCCGCACGGGACAGGGATCCCACGAGCAGTACTTC,CSVRTGQGSHEQYF
.,TRBJ1-3,once,TRBV28,TGTGCCAGCAGTTTGGGCGGGGCTTCTGGAAACACCATATATTTT,CASSLGGASGNTIYF
.,TRBJ2-1,.,TRBV6-6,TGTGCCAGCAGTTACGTCTATGAGCAGTTCTTC,CASSYVYEQFF
TRBD2,TRBJ2-1,.,TRBV27,TGTGCCAGCAGTGGGACTAGCGGGGCAAGCTCCTACAATGAGCAGTTCTTC,CASSGTSGASSYNEQFF
TRBD2,TRBJ2-7,few,TRBV5-6,TGTGCCAGCAGCCTGGGACTAGCGGGAGTCACCTACGAGCAGTACTTC,CASSLGLAGVTYEQYF
TRBD1,TRBJ2-3,.,TRBV2,TGTGCCAGCAGTTCAGGGGGGACAGGGAAGGCAGATACGCAGTATTTT,CASSSGGTGKADTQYF
.,TRBJ2-3,.,TRBV19,TGTGCCAGTAGTGCTTGGACAGCCACAGATACGCAGTATTTT,CASSAWTATDTQYF
TRBD2,TRBJ2-2,.,TRBV5-1,TGCGCCAGCAGCGGTCCTAGCGGGGCGAACACCGGGGAGCTGTTTTTT,CASSGPSGANTGELFF
.,TRBJ1-2,.,TRBV10-2,TGCGCCAGCAGTGCGACAGTTTATAACTATGGCTACACCTTC,CASSATVYNYGYTF
.,TRBJ1-5,.,TRBV18,TGTGCCAGCTCACCAGAGCAGGCCAAAAATCAGCCCCAGCATTTT,CASSPEQAKNQPQHF
.,TRBJ2-3,.,TRBV14,TGTGCCAGCAGCCCAGGTGGGAGGACCTTGAGCACAGATACGCAGTATTTT,CASSPGGRTLSTDTQYF
TRBD1,TRBJ1-2,.,TRBV5-4,TGTGCCAGCAGTCGGGGACAGGACTCTATGGGCTACACCTTC,CASSRGQDSMGYTF
.,TRBJ1-1,.,TRBV9,TGTGCCAGCAGCCCAGAGGTCTCTTTAGCTTTCTTT,CASSPEVSLAFF
TRBD2,TRBJ2-7,.,TRBV5-4,TGTGCCAGCAGCTTGGGGCTAGCGGGACCCATTAGGGAGCAGTACTTC,CASSLGLAGPIREQYF
.,TRBJ2-1,.,TRBV25-1,TGTGCCAGGAGGTCGGGGACCTACAATGAGCAGTTCTTC,CARRSGTYNEQFF
.,TRBJ2-1,.,TRBV12-3/TRBV12-4,TGTGCCAGCACTAGTCTCAATGAGCAGTTCTTC,CASTSLNEQFF
TRBD2,TRBJ2-1,.,TRBV5-4,TGTGCCAGCAGCGGCGGACTAGCGGGACTCAATGAGCAGTTCTTC,CASSGGLAGLNEQFF
.,TRBJ1-2,.,TRBV28,TGTGCCAGCAGTTTAGTCAGGGCCGGATCCGGTGGCTACACCTTC,CASSLVRAGSGGYTF
.,TRBJ1-2,.,TRBV5-6,TGTGCCAGCAACACAGGCGTGGGTGGCTACACCTTC,CASNTGVGGYTF
.,TRBJ1-2,.,TRBV30,TGTGCCTCCTACTCCTATGGCTACACCTTC,CASYSYGYTF
.,TRBJ1-4,few,TRBV7-2,TGTGCCAGCAGCTTAGAATGGGGGGACGAAAAACTGTTTTTT,CASSLEWGDEKLFF
TRBD2,TRBJ2-3,once,TRBV15,TGTGCCACCAGCAGAGCCCCCACTGCTAGCGGGAGGACAGATACGCAGTATTTT,CATSRAPTASGRTDTQYF
.,TRBJ2-1,.,TRBV7-3,TGTGCCAGCAGCGCCCTCAGGGGCCGCGGGGGAAACAATGAGCAGTTCTTC,CASSALRGRGGNNEQFF
TRBD2,TRBJ2-7,.,TRBV28,TGTGCCAGCAGTTCCATAGCGGGAGGACCCTACGAGCAGTACTTC,CASSSIAGGPYEQYF
TRBD1,TRBJ2-1,.,TRBV10-1,TGCGCCAGCAGTGGGGACAGGGCATACAATGAGCAGTTCTTC,CASSGDRAYNEQFF
TRBD1,TRBJ2-1,.,TRBV7-9,TGTGCCAGCAGCCAAGGACAGGGTAACTCGTACAATGAGCAGTTCTTC,CASSQGQGNSYNEQFF
.,TRBJ2-3,.,TRBV5-1,TGCGCCAGCACAGGATTCCCAGATACGCAGTATTTT,CASTGFPDTQYF
.,TRBJ1-5,.,TRBV2,TGTGCCAGCAGTGAAGTTAGGGGCCGGCAGCCCCAGCATTTT,CASSEVRGRQPQHF
TRBD2,TRBJ2-1,once,TRBV19,TGTGCCAGTAGTATAGAGGGACTAGCGGGCTCCTACAATGAGCAGTTCTTC,CASSIEGLAGSYNEQFF
TRBD2,TRBJ2-1,.,TRBV2,TGTGCCAGCAGGGCCGGGGAGTGGGGGGGTTCCTTTTTAAAGTTCTTC,CASRAGEWGGSFLKFF
.,TRBJ2-7,.,TRBV27,TGTGCCAGCAGTTTGATCGGGCAGGGGGGTTCCGAGCAGTACTTC,CASSLIGQGGSEQYF
.,TRBJ2-7,.,TRBV28,TGTGCCAGCCAGGGACAACCCTCCTACGAGCAGTACTTC,CASQGQPSYEQYF
.,TRBJ2-3,.,TRBV9,TGTGCCAGCAGCGTCGGTGCGAGTAGCACAGATACGCAGTATTTT,CASSVGASSTDTQYF
TRBD1,TRBJ2-1,.,TRBV28,TGTGCCAGCAGTCCAAGAATGGACAGGGGTCCCCTCAATGAGCAGTTCTTC,CASSPRMDRGPLNEQFF
.,TRBJ2-1,.,TRBV11-2,TGTGCCAGCAGCTTACCACTCGGGAGCGGCAATGAGCAGTTCTTC,CASSLPLGSGNEQFF
TRBD1,TRBJ2-2,.,TRBV19,TGTGCCACCCAGACGGGGACAGGGGGCTTCACCGGGGAGCTGTTTTTT,CATQTGTGGFTGELFF
TRBD1,TRBJ2-5,.,TRBV4-2,TGTGCCAGCAGCCAAGAGACAGGGGCCGGGACCCAGTACTTC,CASSQETGAGTQYF
TRBD2,TRBJ2-7,.,TRBV5-1,TGCGCCAGCAGCTTGTCCAAACTAGCGGGAGAGGATATCTACGAGCAGTACTTC,CASSLSKLAGEDIYEQYF
TRBD1,TRBJ2-7,once,TRBV28,TGTGCCACTCGGGATATACAGGGGGCTGAGTACGAGCAGTACTTC,CATRDIQGAEYEQYF
.,TRBJ2-3,.,TRBV27,TGTGCCAGCAGTTGGGCCGGGGAGGGCACAGATACGCAGTATTTT,CASSWAGEGTDTQYF
TRBD1,TRBJ2-1,.,TRBV5-1,TGCGCCAGCAGCTCGAACCGGGACAGGGGCTCCTACAATGAGCAGTTCTTC,CASSSNRDRGSYNEQFF
TRBD2,TRBJ2-4,.,TRBV19,TGTGCCAGTAGCGGGACTAGCGGGAGGGCCTTGTACTTC,CASSGTSGRALYF
.,TRBJ2-1,.,TRBV14,TGTGCCAGCAGCCAACAGGGGCTTGGGGACAATGAGCAGTTCTTC,CASSQQGLGDNEQFF
TRBD2,TRBJ2-2,.,TRBV5-1,TGCGCCAGCAGCCCGGGAGGGGCGCTCACCGGGGAGCTGTTTTTT,CASSPGGALTGELFF